This entry features one TCR beta chain sequence. The CDR3 runs to 18 residues. Germline CDR1 and CDR2: MDHEN and SYDVKM. V lost 4 bases and J lost 0; bases outside the gene matches: 5. Libraries were prepared by immunoSEQ multiplex PCR; TCRdb keeps only in-frame clonotypes and omits some of them. The repertoire holds around 56,000 clones, with over 80% as singletons. This sample was included in a study of OX40 agonist ivuxolimab in advanced cancers. The chain combines TRBV28 with TRBJ2-1; 14 positions agree with TRBD2. The sequencing used CD4+ or CD8+ T cells sorted from blood, collected in a trial of the OX40 agonist ivuxolimab. The clonotype comes from an adult with an advanced solid tumor such as melanoma, head and neck, liver or kidney cancer. CDR3 DNA sequence: TGTGCCAGCAGTTCACCTGGGACTAGCGGGAGCTCCTACAATGAGCAGTTCTTC. It specifies CASSSPGTSGSSYNEQFF.